What follows is one T cell receptor (beta chain) and its context. The antigen is undetermined. The CDR3 has 14 residues. Losses at the gene ends were 6 bases for V and 5 bases for J; bases not matched to a gene: 5. The germline CDR1 and CDR2 sequences are LNHDA and SQIVND (reference sequence). The sample comes from a study of cytomegalovirus exposure and HLA in healthy donors. Study conclusions and caveats: In vitro data verified three CMV-associated chains as specific for CMV antigens. As a later analysis showed, a missense DCLRE1C variant was linked to trimming of TCR beta V- and J-genes.

Primers: 60 Vbeta forward and 13 Jbeta reverse. Per the original methods: The authors later counted some 76 million unique TCR beta chains, some 11 million of them shared. Libraries were prepared by immunoSEQ multiplex PCR; TCRdb keeps only in-frame clonotypes and omits some of them. For V, J and clone size, that table is used; D and trimming come from the DNA. The record lists about 170,000 clones, of which the ten most abundant hold 0.79%. The clonotype was recovered from a woman between 18 and 29 years old in good health and CMV-seropositive. Sequenced: PBMCs. This chain links TRBV19 with TRBJ2-3, with 10 bases that match TRBD2. The CDR3 DNA follows: TGTGCCAGTAGGAGCGGGGGGGCAATAGATACGCAGTATTTT. It is translated as CASRSGGAIDTQYF.